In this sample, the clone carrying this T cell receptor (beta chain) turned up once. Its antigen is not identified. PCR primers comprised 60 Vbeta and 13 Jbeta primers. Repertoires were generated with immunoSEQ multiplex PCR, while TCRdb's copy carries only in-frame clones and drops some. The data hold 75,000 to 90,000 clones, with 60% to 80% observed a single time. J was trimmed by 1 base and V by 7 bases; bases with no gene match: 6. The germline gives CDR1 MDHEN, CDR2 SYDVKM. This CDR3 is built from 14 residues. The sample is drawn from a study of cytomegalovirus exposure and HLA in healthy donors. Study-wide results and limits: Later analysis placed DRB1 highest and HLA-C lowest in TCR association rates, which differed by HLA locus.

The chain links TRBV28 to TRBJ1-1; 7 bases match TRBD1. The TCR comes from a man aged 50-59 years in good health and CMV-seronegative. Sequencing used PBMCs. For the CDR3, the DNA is TGTGCCAGCACCACGCAGGGGGGGAACACTGAAGCTTTCTTT. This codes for CASTTQGGNTEAFF.